The next 22 T cell receptor beta chains were all read from a single sample in a study of T cells after yellow fever vaccination. Each CDR3 protein gets one entry after TCRdb re-called the 5' RACE reads with MiXCR. The sample lists 20,000 to 25,000 distinct CDR3 sequences, approximately 3.2% occurring once. The sample in question was PBMCs, either bulk or a sorted T-cell subset (CD4+, CD8+, memory, or dextramer-sorted; not recorded which), obtained more than 40 days after the first yellow fever vaccination. These receptors all stem from a man younger than 35 who received the YFV17D yellow fever vaccine.

The chain combines TRBV30 with TRBJ2-1; 14 bases map to TRBD2. The V gene end was trimmed by 7 bases and the J gene end by 4 bases; junction bases not matched to a gene: 9. CDR1 and CDR2 from the germline V gene are GTSNPN and SVGIG (reference sequence). This CDR3 comprises 16 residues. As DNA, the CDR3 is TGTGCCTCGTATGGGACTAGCGGGGGTAATTACAATGAGCAGTTCTTC. Protein product: CASYGTSGGNYNEQFF. The full variable domain, rest sourced from reference TRBV30 and TRBJ2-1, is SQTIHQWPATLVQPVGSPLSLECTVEGTSNPNLYWYRQAAGRGLQLLFYSVGIGQISSEVPQNLSASRPQDRQFILSSKKLLLSDSGFYLCASYGTSGGNYNEQFFGPGTRLTVL.

In its sample, this clonotype was seen a few times. The gene calls are TRBV4-3 and TRBJ2-1; D may match TRBD1 or TRBD2 (5 bases each). Trimming removed 4 bases from V and 6 bases from J, with 22 bases in between. Germline V gene lookup returns CDR1 LGHNA and CDR2 YSLEER. The CDR3 is 17 amino acids. The CDR3 sequence: CASSRNTGRPVGNEQFF. As DNA, the CDR3 is TGCGCCAGCAGCCGAAATACGGGACGGCCGGTGGGCAATGAGCAGTTCTTC.

This clonotype was found many times. The chain uses TRBV7-9 and TRBJ1-6; D not certain. The V end was cut by 1 base, the J end by 7 bases, with 11 bases between. Germline lookup yields CDR1 SEHNR and CDR2 FQNEAQ (reference sequence). The length of the CDR3 is 15 residues. In DNA, the CDR3 is TGTGCCAGCAGCTTAGAGGGTCGGCGGAATTCACCCCTCCACTTT. It yields the protein CASSLEGRRNSPLHF.

This clonotype was recorded at least ten times. The chain carries TRBV14 and TRBJ2-3, with D possibly being TRBD1 (6 bases). V was clipped by 4 bases and J by 9 bases, with 14 bases between them. Germline loops: CDR1 SGHDN, CDR2 FVKESK. This CDR3 has 13 residues. Here the CDR3 reads CASSLAAQGTQYF. CDR3 DNA: TGTGCCAGCAGCCTAGCCGCACAGGGAACGCAGTATTTT.

This clonotype showed up many times. The chain recombines TRBV7-2 with TRBJ2-1, with a weak D call TRBD1 (5 bases). The CDR3 is 14 residues long. V was shortened by 1 base and J by 7 bases, with 11 bases between the two germline ends. The germline V gene encodes CDR1 SGHTA and CDR2 FQGNSA. The CDR3 DNA follows: TGTGCCAGCAGCTTAGGACCCAGGGTAAATGAGCAGTTCTTC. Translated: CASSLGPRVNEQFF. Full variable domain (rest looked up from reference TRBV7-2 and TRBJ2-1): GAGVSQSPSNKVTEKGKDVELRCDPISGHTALYWYRQSLGQGLEFLIYFQGNSAPDKSGLPSDRFSAERTGGSVSTLTIQRTQQEDSAVYLCASSLGPRVNEQFFGPGTRLTVL.

This clonotype was counted ten times or more. This chain joins TRBV10-3 and TRBJ2-1, with TRBD1 as a possible D gene (6 bases). The germline V gene encodes CDR1 ENHRY and CDR2 SYGVKD. V shed 10 bases and J shed 12 bases, with 19 bases lying between them. The CDR3 is made up of 12 amino acids. The CDR3 protein is CATQGWQEWQFF. The CDR3 DNA sequence: TGTGCCACTCAGGGGTGGCAAGAATGGCAGTTCTTC.

This clonotype was found many times. V and J are TRBV6-5 and TRBJ1-1; 8 nucleotides align to TRBD1. The CDR3 runs to 14 residues. The germline CDR1 and CDR2 sequences are MNHEY and SVGAGI. J was trimmed by 10 bases and V by 0 bases; bases with no gene match: 7. The CDR3, as DNA: TGTGCCAGCAGTTACTCCCCCGGACAGGGCCCAGCTTTCTTT. It codes for CASSYSPGQGPAFF.

This clonotype was counted many times. The V call is TRBV7-6, the J call TRBJ2-3, with D perhaps matching TRBD1 or TRBD2 (5 bases each). In germline, CDR1 is SGHVS, CDR2 FNYEAQ. The CDR3 is 18 residues long. Trimming took 3 bases from V and 4 from J, leaving 23 bases between them. CDR3 loop: CASSFRPAGTELSDTQYF. CDR3 bases: TGTGCCAGCAGCTTCCGACCTGCCGGGACCGAGCTCTCAGATACGCAGTATTTT.

This clonotype occurred many times. This chain links TRBV6-2 or TRBV6-3 with TRBJ1-5, with D maybe TRBD1 (5 bases). Germline V CDR1 and CDR2: MNHEY, SVGEGT. Deletions cut 8 bases from V and 2 bases from J, with 10 bases between. The CDR3 length is 13 residues. The CDR3 DNA reads TGTGCCAGCGGGGGGGATGGCAATCAGCCCCAGCATTTT. Its translation is CASGGDGNQPQHF.

This clonotype was found many times. The chain combines TRBV7-2 with TRBJ1-6; D gene unclear. Germline V gives CDR1 SGHTA, CDR2 FQGNSA. Between the trimmed V and J ends, which lost 2 bases and 6 bases, there was a span of 14 bases. The CDR3 is 16 amino acids. DNA of the CDR3: TGTGCCAGCAGCTTAAACGGAATTTCCGCTAATTCACCCCTCCACTTT. Encoded protein: CASSLNGISANSPLHF.

This clonotype was seen many times. V gene TRBV24-1 combines with J gene TRBJ1-1; D may be TRBD1 (6 bases). Between the trimmed V and J ends, which lost 3 bases and 10 bases, there was a span of 11 bases. Germline V CDR1 and CDR2: KGHDR, SFDVKD. CDR3 length equals 12 residues. CDR3 protein: CATSDKWGAAFF. The CDR3 DNA reads TGTGCCACCAGTGATAAATGGGGGGCAGCTTTCTTT.

This clonotype has at least ten counts. The gene calls are TRBV3-1 and TRBJ1-6; D is ambiguous. CDR1 LGHDT and CDR2 YNNKEL come from the germline V gene (reference sequence). The length of the CDR3 is 14 residues. V was cut by 1 base and J by 10 bases, with 11 bases left in between. CDR3 loop: CASSQVSRGSPLHF. The CDR3 DNA reads TGTGCCAGCAGCCAAGTATCGCGCGGCTCACCCCTCCACTTT.

This clonotype was seen at least ten times. This sequence joins TRBV4-3 and TRBJ1-2; no reliable D call. The CDR3 covers 14 residues. Trimming shortened V by 1 base and J by 4 bases, and 10 bases separated the two germline ends. The germline V gene encodes CDR1 LGHNA and CDR2 YSLEER. In nucleotides, the CDR3 is TGCGCCAGCAGCCAAGCCCCAGCGCCCTATGGCTACACCTTC. It codes for CASSQAPAPYGYTF.

V gene TRBV20-1 combines with J gene TRBJ1-1, with D uncertain. This CDR3 is 14 amino acids long. The V gene's germline CDR1 is DFQATT and CDR2 SNEGSKA (reference sequence). The V end lost 0 bases, the J end lost 1 base, and 9 bases lay between the germline ends. CDR3 bases: TGCAGTGCTAGAGATCGCATAGCGAACACTGAAGCTTTCTTT. It is translated as CSARDRIANTEAFF.

Many counts were recorded for this clonotype. This chain uses TRBV4-1 with TRBJ1-5; D gene ambiguous. Germline-derived CDR1 and CDR2 are MGHRA and YSYEKL. CDR3 length: 16 amino acids. Trimming cost V 1 base and J 6 bases, with 16 bases left between them. The CDR3 here is CASSQVAGWGGQPQHF. CDR3 in DNA: TGCGCCAGCAGCCAAGTCGCTGGATGGGGAGGTCAGCCCCAGCATTTT.

This clonotype was seen at least ten times. The chain couples TRBV10-3 to TRBJ1-5; 7 bases map to TRBD1. This CDR3 has 15 residues. Germline CDR1 is ENHRY and CDR2 is SYGVKD. With 5 bases clipped from V and 6 bases from J, the junction kept 10 bases outside the gene matches. This CDR3 reads CAISQNTGAGQPQHF. CDR3 bases: TGTGCCATCAGTCAGAATACAGGGGCAGGTCAGCCCCAGCATTTT.

This clonotype ranks as medium-sized. V usage is TRBV5-1 and J usage is TRBJ2-7, with unresolved D. The CDR3 extends over 15 amino acids. Trimming left V 2 bases short and J 0 bases short, with 12 bases between. Germline assignment: CDR1 SGHRS and CDR2 YFSETQ. The CDR3 sequence: CASSLGPASSYEQYF. CDR3 coding DNA: TGCGCCAGCAGCTTAGGACCGGCAAGCTCCTACGAGCAGTACTTC.

The table lists this clonotype with many counts. The rearrangement uses TRBV29-1 and TRBJ2-1, with TRBD1 matching 9 bases. Germline CDR1 and CDR2: SQVTM and ANQGSEA. This CDR3 spans 12 amino acids. The V gene end was trimmed by 6 bases and the J gene end by 8 bases; junction bases not matched to a gene: 5. The CDR3 sequence is CSVGQGKHEQFF. CDR3 DNA sequence: TGCAGCGTCGGACAGGGGAAACATGAGCAGTTCTTC.

This clonotype is medium-sized (0.01 to 0.1%) in the sample. The chain couples TRBV24-1 to TRBJ2-1; 7 nucleotides align to TRBD1. Per germline, CDR1 KGHDR and CDR2 SFDVKD. With 3 bases clipped from V and 5 bases from J, the junction kept 9 bases outside the gene matches. The CDR3 extends over 16 amino acids. CDR3 bases: TGTGCCACCAGTGATCGACTCGGGACAGTAAACAATGAGCAGTTCTTC. Residues: CATSDRLGTVNNEQFF.

This clonotype was counted ten times or more. The chain joins TRBV12-3 or TRBV12-4 to TRBJ2-5; 7 nucleotides line up with TRBD1. The CDR3 totals 15 residues. Trimming took 6 bases from V and 4 from J; bases not matched to a gene: 11. CDR3 coding DNA: TGTGCCAGCAGCACCCGGAGGACAGGAGGAGAGACCCAGTACTTC. Translated, it gives CASSTRRTGGETQYF.

Worth noting for this clonotype: One end of the junction varies from germline; a read error may be responsible. The V gene is TRBV20-1, the J gene TRBJ1-1; TRBD1 might be the D (5 bases). Germline assignment: CDR1 DFQATT and CDR2 SNEGSKA (reference sequence). CDR3 length equals 15 residues. As DNA, the CDR3 is TGCTGTGCTAGAGATCCGCAGGGTTCGTACACTGAAGCTTTCTTT. This translates into CCARDPQGSYTEAFF.

This clonotype came up many times. This rearrangement joins TRBV11-2 to TRBJ2-7; D assignment may be TRBD1 or TRBD2 (5 bases each). The CDR3 sequence is 14 residues long. Trimming stripped 0 bases from V and 2 bases from J, with 8 bases between. The V gene's germline CDR1 is SGHAT and CDR2 FQNNGV. The CDR3 sequence: CASSLDRETYEQYF. CDR3 nucleotides: TGTGCCAGCAGCTTAGACAGGGAGACCTACGAGCAGTACTTC.